A selection of T cell receptor beta chains follows, all from one sample in a study of blood T cell repertoires in COVID-19. Generated by immunoSEQ multiplex PCR, the TCRdb table keeps only in-frame clones and is missing some. Of about 170,000 clones in the sample, 80% to 90% were seen once. The specimen was peripheral blood. The receptors shown here come from a woman aged 80 or older with acute or convalescent COVID-19. Each CDR3 is given with its conserved first and last residue. The D gene is left open where the match is weak. Part of the rows lack a size; the others show once, few, many or a class for expanded clones.

>NA|TRBV5-1|TRBJ1-6|TRBD1
CASSLGGQGRSPLHF
TGCGCCAGCAGCTTGGGGGGACAGGGTAGATCACCCCTCCACTTT
>NA|TRBV14|TRBJ1-1|NA
CASSQEGSRGLGTEAFF
TGTGCCAGCAGCCAAGAGGGTTCACGGGGGTTGGGCACTGAAGCTTTCTTT
>once|TRBV5-1|TRBJ2-6|NA
CASSLGQSSGANVLTF
TGCGCCAGCAGCTTGGGACAGAGCTCTGGGGCCAACGTCCTGACTTTC
>NA|TRBV5-4|TRBJ2-7|NA
CASSFSGAGEQYF
TGTGCCAGCAGCTTCTCGGGAGCGGGCGAGCAGTACTTC
>NA|TRBV7-6|TRBJ2-5|TRBD2
CASSLGLAGYTQETQYF
TGTGCCAGCAGCTTAGGCCTAGCGGGGTATACCCAAGAGACCCAGTACTTC
>once|TRBV2|TRBJ2-5|NA
CASSEALFSGSPLRETQYF
TGTGCCAGCAGTGAAGCGCTTTTTTCGGGGTCCCCACTCCGGGAGACCCAGTACTTC
>NA|TRBV6-2/TRBV6-3|TRBJ2-1|TRBD2
CASSPGLAGVGEQFF
TGTGCCAGCAGCCCCGGACTAGCGGGAGTGGGTGAGCAGTTCTTC
>NA|TRBV7-9|TRBJ2-7|TRBD2
CASSSLAGDILYEQYF
TGTGCCAGCAGCTCCCTAGCGGGGGACATACTTTACGAGCAGTACTTC
>NA|TRBV2|TRBJ2-7|TRBD2
CASSLLAGVGYEQYF
TGTGCCAGCAGTTTACTAGCGGGGGTAGGGTACGAGCAGTACTTC
>NA|TRBV30|TRBJ1-2|NA
CAWSVVGEGYTF
TGTGCCTGGAGTGTAGTCGGGGAGGGCTACACCTTC
>NA|TRBV20-1|TRBJ2-1|NA
CSAEADTEQFF
TGCAGTGCTGAGGCGGATACTGAGCAGTTCTTC
>NA|TRBV6-5|TRBJ1-5|NA
CASTLQNNQPQHF
TGTGCCAGCACCCTACAGAACAATCAGCCCCAGCATTTT
>NA|TRBV10-3|TRBJ2-1|NA
CAIQQDNNEQFF
TGTGCCATCCAGCAAGACAACAATGAGCAGTTCTTC
>NA|TRBV27|TRBJ2-5|TRBD2
CASRSGGSWETQYF
TGTGCCAGCAGGTCTGGCGGGAGTTGGGAGACCCAGTACTTC
>NA|TRBV28|TRBJ1-1|NA
CASSLGGYRSFGF
TGTGCCAGCAGCCTGGGAGGATACCGAAGCTTCGGCTTT
>NA|TRBV5-1|TRBJ2-7|NA
CASSLRGGAVSEQYF
TGCGCCAGCAGCTTACGAGGGGGGGCCGTGTCCGAGCAGTACTTC
>NA|TRBV2|TRBJ2-7|NA
CASSERGYEQYF
TGTGCCAGCAGTGAAAGGGGGTACGAGCAGTACTTC
>NA|TRBV28|TRBJ2-1|TRBD2
CASSPLAGVYNEQFF
TGTGCCAGCAGTCCGTTAGCGGGGGTATACAATGAGCAGTTCTTC
>NA|TRBV6-5|TRBJ1-6|NA
CASSYEGGGSPLHF
TGTGCCAGCAGTTACGAAGGGGGTGGTTCACCCCTCCACTTT
>NA|TRBV15|TRBJ2-3|NA
CATSRSGIRTDTQYF
TGTGCCACCAGCAGATCAGGGATCAGGACAGATACGCAGTATTTT
>NA|TRBV9|TRBJ1-2|NA
CASSASYEGAHGYTF
TGTGCCAGCAGCGCCTCCTACGAAGGGGCCCATGGCTACACCTTC
>NA|TRBV30|TRBJ2-2|TRBD1
CAWSDDRGLYTGELFF
TGTGCCTGGAGCGACGACAGGGGGTTGTACACCGGGGAGCTGTTTTTT
>NA|TRBV11-2|TRBJ2-2|TRBD2
CASSSGSGSTGELFF
TGTGCCAGCAGCTCGGGTAGCGGGAGTACCGGGGAGCTGTTTTTT
>NA|TRBV5-1|TRBJ2-7|NA
CASSLPGVEQYF
TGCGCCAGCAGCTTGCCCGGTGTCGAGCAGTACTTC
>NA|TRBV2|TRBJ2-5|NA
CASSDSQETQYF
TGTGCCAGCAGTGACAGCCAAGAGACCCAGTACTTC
>NA|TRBV7-6|TRBJ2-1|TRBD1
CASSSWQGALGEQFF
TGTGCCAGCAGCTCATGGCAGGGGGCGCTCGGTGAGCAGTTCTTC
>NA|TRBV24-1|TRBJ2-2|NA
CATSDPPTGELFF
TGTGCCACCAGTGACCCCCCGACCGGGGAGCTGTTTTTT
>NA|TRBV27|TRBJ2-3|NA
CASNREESDTQYF
TGTGCCAGCAACAGGGAAGAATCAGATACGCAGTATTTT
>NA|TRBV18|TRBJ1-3|NA
CASSPGVSGNTIYF
TGTGCCAGCTCACCAGGAGTATCTGGAAACACCATATATTTT
>few|TRBV28|TRBJ2-2|TRBD1
CASSPPGQVGELFF
TGTGCCAGCAGCCCACCGGGACAGGTCGGGGAGCTGTTTTTT
>NA|TRBV27|TRBJ1-2|NA
CASSFPGGDGYTF
TGTGCCAGCAGTTTCCCGGGGGGGGATGGCTACACCTTC
>NA|TRBV27|TRBJ2-7|NA
CASSIRRGTSDEQYF
TGTGCCAGCAGTATCAGGAGGGGAACATCTGACGAGCAGTACTTC
>few|TRBV6-5|TRBJ2-3|TRBD1
CASGGTGDITDTQYF
TGTGCCAGCGGGGGGACAGGGGATATCACAGATACGCAGTATTTT
>NA|TRBV5-8|TRBJ2-6|TRBD1
CASSLDRGPGANVLTF
TGTGCCAGCAGCCTGGACAGGGGGCCGGGGGCCAACGTCCTGACTTTC
>once|TRBV5-1|TRBJ2-7|TRBD1
CASSPAETGGGEQYF
TGCGCCAGCAGCCCAGCCGAGACAGGGGGAGGAGAGCAGTACTTC
>NA|TRBV5-6|TRBJ2-7|NA
CASSPTVFSYEQYF
TGTGCCAGCAGCCCGACAGTTTTCTCCTACGAGCAGTACTTC
>NA|TRBV18|TRBJ1-5|NA
CASSPPWEGMSNQPQHF
TGTGCCAGCTCACCACCGTGGGAGGGAATGAGCAATCAGCCCCAGCATTTT
>NA|TRBV29-1|TRBJ2-3|NA
CSVRGTDTQYF
TGCAGCGTCCGGGGGACAGATACGCAGTATTTT
>NA|TRBV12-5|TRBJ1-5|NA
CASGPNQPQHF
TGTGCTAGTGGTCCTAATCAGCCCCAGCATTTT
>NA|TRBV5-1|TRBJ1-5|NA
CASSLEPGFNQPQHF
TGCGCCAGCAGCTTGGAGCCCGGGTTCAATCAGCCCCAGCATTTT
>once|TRBV27|TRBJ1-1|NA
CATKRGSEAFF
TGTGCCACCAAACGGGGGTCTGAAGCTTTCTTT
>NA|TRBV5-1|TRBJ1-1|NA
CASSLNRNTEAFF
TGCGCCAGCAGCTTGAATCGGAACACTGAAGCTTTCTTT
>NA|TRBV28|TRBJ2-2|NA
CAITPRVAGSGELFF
TGTGCCATCACCCCTAGGGTAGCAGGGTCCGGGGAGCTGTTTTTT
>NA|TRBV19|TRBJ2-2|NA
CATCSLVANTGELFF
TGTGCCACATGTAGTTTAGTTGCGAACACCGGGGAGCTGTTTTTT
>NA|TRBV19|TRBJ1-2|NA
CASRAGAIYGYTF
TGTGCCAGTAGGGCAGGGGCAATCTATGGCTACACCTTC
>NA|TRBV24-1|TRBJ1-5|NA
CATSDSAGPTTQPQHF
TGTGCCACCAGTGATTCCGCTGGGCCCACGACGCAGCCCCAGCATTTT
>NA|TRBV6-5|TRBJ1-1|NA
CASSLLSGEGNTEAFF
TGTGCCAGCAGTTTGCTTTCAGGCGAGGGGAACACTGAAGCTTTCTTT
>NA|TRBV7-2|TRBJ2-1|TRBD1
CASSLGQGINEQFF
TGTGCCAGCAGCTTAGGACAGGGCATCAATGAGCAGTTCTTC
>NA|TRBV28|TRBJ1-1|NA
CAILDSRNTEAFF
TGTGCCATCCTGGACAGTCGGAACACTGAAGCTTTCTTT
>NA|TRBV4-3|TRBJ2-3|TRBD2
CASSQDYSASGSLTDTQYF
TGCGCCAGCAGCCAAGATTATTCGGCTAGCGGGAGCCTTACAGATACGCAGTATTTT
>few|TRBV9|TRBJ1-1|NA
CASSPHPAEAFF
TGTGCCAGCAGCCCCCACCCGGCTGAAGCTTTCTTT
>NA|TRBV6-2/TRBV6-3|TRBJ1-5|NA
CASSLRQSENQPQHF
TGTGCCAGCAGTCTCCGACAGAGTGAAAATCAGCCCCAGCATTTT
>NA|TRBV11-3|TRBJ2-1|NA
CASSLAGQYNEQFF
TGTGCCAGCAGCTTAGCTGGCCAGTACAATGAGCAGTTCTTC
>NA|TRBV6-2/TRBV6-3|TRBJ2-2|NA
CASSPNRDIRGGELFF
TGTGCCAGCAGTCCCAACCGGGACATTCGTGGCGGGGAGCTGTTTTTT
>NA|TRBV9|TRBJ2-7|TRBD2
CASSESGRAYEQYF
TGTGCCAGCAGTGAGAGCGGGAGGGCCTACGAGCAGTACTTC
>once|TRBV5-1|TRBJ2-2|TRBD1
CASRTGTGRAGELFF
TGCGCCAGCAGGACCGGGACAGGGAGAGCCGGGGAGCTGTTTTTT
>NA|TRBV19|TRBJ1-5|NA
CASSGTFSNQPQHF
TGTGCCAGTAGTGGGACATTTAGCAATCAGCCCCAGCATTTT
>NA|TRBV5-6|TRBJ1-4|NA
CASSLQGLGEKLFF
TGTGCCAGCAGCTTGCAGGGATTGGGTGAAAAACTGTTTTTT
>NA|TRBV2|TRBJ2-2|NA
CASSELGANTGELFF
TGTGCCAGCAGTGAACTTGGAGCGAACACCGGGGAGCTGTTTTTT
>NA|TRBV11-2|TRBJ2-5|NA
CASSLFEGRETQYF
TGTGCCAGCAGCTTATTTGAGGGGAGGGAGACCCAGTACTTC